The T cell receptor (beta chain) described here comes from a study of blood T cell repertoires in COVID-19. Turning to the study itself: Samples taken during acute and convalescent COVID-19 were collected in the United States, Italy and Spain. T cells, B-cell-depleted T cells, or PBMCs supplied cDNA or gDNA.

Per the original methods: The assay estimated nucleated cells by amplifying reference gene primers. Assay: immunoSEQ multiplex PCR; the TCRdb copy retains only in-frame clones and omits some. That table gives V, J and clone size, and the DNA gave D and trimming. The sample contains approximately 180,000 clones, about 85% of which appear only once. The germline V gene encodes CDR1 LNHDA and CDR2 SQIVND (reference sequence). The CDR3 covers 15 residues. Trimming took 6 bases from V and 0 from J, leaving 12 bases between them. The clonotype was recovered from a woman of 80 years or more with acute or convalescent COVID-19. The sequenced sample was peripheral blood. The chain is built from TRBV19 and TRBJ1-3, with D hard to call. CDR3 sequence (DNA): TGTGCCAGTAGAAAAAGGGAGCCCTCTGGAAACACCATATATTTT. Protein product: CASRKREPSGNTIYF.